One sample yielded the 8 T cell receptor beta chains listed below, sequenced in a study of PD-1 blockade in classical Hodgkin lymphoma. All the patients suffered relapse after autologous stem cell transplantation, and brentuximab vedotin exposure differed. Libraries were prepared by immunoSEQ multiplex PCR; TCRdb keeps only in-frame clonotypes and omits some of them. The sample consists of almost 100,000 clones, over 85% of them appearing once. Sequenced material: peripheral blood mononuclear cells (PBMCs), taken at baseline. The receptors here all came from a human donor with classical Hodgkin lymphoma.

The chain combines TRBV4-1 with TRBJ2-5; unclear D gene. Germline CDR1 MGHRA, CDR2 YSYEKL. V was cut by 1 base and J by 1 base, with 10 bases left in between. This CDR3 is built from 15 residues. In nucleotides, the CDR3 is TGCGCCAGCAGCCAAGTCAGATTAACCCAAGAGACCCAGTACTTC. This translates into CASSQVRLTQETQYF.

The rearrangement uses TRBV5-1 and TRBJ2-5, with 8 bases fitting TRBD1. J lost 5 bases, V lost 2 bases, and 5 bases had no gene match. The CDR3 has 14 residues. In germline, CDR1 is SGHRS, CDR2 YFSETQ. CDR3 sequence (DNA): TGCGCCAGCAGCTTCCCAGGGGGCGGGGAGACCCAGTACTTC. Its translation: CASSFPGGGETQYF.

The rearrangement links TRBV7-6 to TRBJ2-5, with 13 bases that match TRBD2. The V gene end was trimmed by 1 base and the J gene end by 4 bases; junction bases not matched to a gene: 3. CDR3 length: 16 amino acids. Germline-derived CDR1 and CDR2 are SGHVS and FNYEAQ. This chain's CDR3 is CASSLVGLAGIETQYF. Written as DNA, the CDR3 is TGTGCCAGCAGCTTAGTGGGACTAGCGGGAATAGAGACCCAGTACTTC. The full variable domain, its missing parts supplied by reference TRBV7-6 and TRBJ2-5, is GAGVSQSPRYKVTKRGQDVALRCDPISGHVSLYWYRQALGQGPEFLTYFNYEAQQDKSGLPNDRFSAERPEGSISTLTIQRTEQRDSAMYRCASSLVGLAGIETQYFGPGTRLLVL.

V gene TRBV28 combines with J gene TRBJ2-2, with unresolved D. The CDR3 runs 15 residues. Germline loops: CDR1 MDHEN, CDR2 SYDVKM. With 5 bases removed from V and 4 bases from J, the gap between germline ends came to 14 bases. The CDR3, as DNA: TGTGCCAGCAGTACCGCTACCCCAGGCACCGGGGAGCTGTTTTTT. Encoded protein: CASSTATPGTGELFF. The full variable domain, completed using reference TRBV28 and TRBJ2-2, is DVKVTQSSRYLVKRTGEKVFLECVQDMDHENMFWYRQDPGLGLRLIYFSYDVKMKEKGDIPEGYSVSREKKERFSLILESASTNQTSMYLCASSTATPGTGELFFGEGSRLTVL.

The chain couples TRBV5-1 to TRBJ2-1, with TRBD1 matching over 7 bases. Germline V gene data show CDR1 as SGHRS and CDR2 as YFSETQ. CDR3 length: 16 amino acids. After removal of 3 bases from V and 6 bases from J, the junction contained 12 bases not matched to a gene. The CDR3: CASSSPPGQLANEQFF. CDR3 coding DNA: TGCGCCAGCAGCTCCCCCCCGGGACAGCTGGCCAATGAGCAGTTCTTC.

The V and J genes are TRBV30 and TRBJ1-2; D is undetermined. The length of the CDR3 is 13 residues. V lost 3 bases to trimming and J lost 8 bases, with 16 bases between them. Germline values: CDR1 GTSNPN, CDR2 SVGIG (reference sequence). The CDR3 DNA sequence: TGTGCCTGGAGAGCCCGGGCCGCGGGGGGCTACACCTTC. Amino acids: CAWRARAAGGYTF.

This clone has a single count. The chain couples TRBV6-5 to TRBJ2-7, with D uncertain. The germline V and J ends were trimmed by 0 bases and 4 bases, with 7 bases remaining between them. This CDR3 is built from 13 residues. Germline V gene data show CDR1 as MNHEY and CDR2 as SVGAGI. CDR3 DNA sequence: TGTGCCAGCAGTTACTCCGACGCGTACGAGCAGTACTTC. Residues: CASSYSDAYEQYF.

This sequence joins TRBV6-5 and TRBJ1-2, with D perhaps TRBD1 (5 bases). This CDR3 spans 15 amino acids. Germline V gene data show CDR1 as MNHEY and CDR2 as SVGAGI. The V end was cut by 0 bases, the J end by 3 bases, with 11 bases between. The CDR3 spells CASSYSRQPYYGYTF. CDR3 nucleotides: TGTGCCAGCAGTTACTCGAGACAGCCCTACTATGGCTACACCTTC.